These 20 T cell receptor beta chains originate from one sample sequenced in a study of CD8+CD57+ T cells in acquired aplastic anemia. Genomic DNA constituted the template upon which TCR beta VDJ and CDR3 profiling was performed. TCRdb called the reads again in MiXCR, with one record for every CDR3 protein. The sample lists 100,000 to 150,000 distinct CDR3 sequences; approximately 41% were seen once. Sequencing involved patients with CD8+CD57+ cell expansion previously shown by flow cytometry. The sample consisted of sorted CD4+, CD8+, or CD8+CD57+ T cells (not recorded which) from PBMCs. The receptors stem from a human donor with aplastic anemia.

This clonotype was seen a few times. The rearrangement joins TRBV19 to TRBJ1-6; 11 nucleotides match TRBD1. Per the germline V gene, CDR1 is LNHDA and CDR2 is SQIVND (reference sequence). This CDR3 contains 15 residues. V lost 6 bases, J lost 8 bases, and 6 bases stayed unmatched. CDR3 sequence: CASSQGQGGYSPLHF. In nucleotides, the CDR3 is TGTGCCAGTAGCCAGGGACAGGGGGGATATTCACCCCTCCACTTT.

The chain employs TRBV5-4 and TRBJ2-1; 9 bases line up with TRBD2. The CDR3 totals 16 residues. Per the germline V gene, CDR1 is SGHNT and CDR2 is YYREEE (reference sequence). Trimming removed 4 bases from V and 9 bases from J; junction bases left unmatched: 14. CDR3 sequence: CASSLRLAGWGGEQFF. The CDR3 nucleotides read TGTGCCAGCAGCCTCCGTCTAGCGGGGTGGGGGGGTGAGCAGTTCTTC.

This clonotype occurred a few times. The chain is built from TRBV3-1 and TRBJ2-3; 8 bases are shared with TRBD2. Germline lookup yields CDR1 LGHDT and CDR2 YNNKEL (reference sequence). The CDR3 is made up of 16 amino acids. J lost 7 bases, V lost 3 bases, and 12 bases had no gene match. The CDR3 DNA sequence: TGTGCCAGCAGCCACGGAACCAGCGGGGGACTGAATACGCAGTATTTT. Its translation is CASSHGTSGGLNTQYF.

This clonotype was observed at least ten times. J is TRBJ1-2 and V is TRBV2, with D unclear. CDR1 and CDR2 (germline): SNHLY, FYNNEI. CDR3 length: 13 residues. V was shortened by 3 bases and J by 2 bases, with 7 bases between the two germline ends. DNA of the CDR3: TGTGCCAGCAGTGAGGGAGAGAACTATGGCTACACCTTC. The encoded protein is CASSEGENYGYTF.

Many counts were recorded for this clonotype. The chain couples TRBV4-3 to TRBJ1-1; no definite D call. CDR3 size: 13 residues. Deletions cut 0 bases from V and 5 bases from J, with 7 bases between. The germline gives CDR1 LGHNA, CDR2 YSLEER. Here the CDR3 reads CASSQEIRTEAFF. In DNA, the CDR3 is TGCGCCAGCAGCCAAGAAATAAGAACTGAAGCTTTCTTT.

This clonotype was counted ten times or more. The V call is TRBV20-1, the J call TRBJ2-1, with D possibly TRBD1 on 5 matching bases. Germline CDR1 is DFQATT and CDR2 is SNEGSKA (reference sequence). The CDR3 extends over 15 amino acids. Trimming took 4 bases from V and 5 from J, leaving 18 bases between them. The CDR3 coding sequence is TGCAGTGCTACCCCTGGGGCAGGTCAGAACAATGAGCAGTTCTTC. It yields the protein CSATPGAGQNNEQFF.

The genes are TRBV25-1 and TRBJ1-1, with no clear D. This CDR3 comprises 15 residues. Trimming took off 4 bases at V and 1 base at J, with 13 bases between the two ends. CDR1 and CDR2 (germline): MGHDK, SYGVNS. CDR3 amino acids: CASSVGSVANTEAFF. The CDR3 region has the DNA TGTGCCAGCAGTGTTGGTTCCGTTGCGAACACTGAAGCTTTCTTT. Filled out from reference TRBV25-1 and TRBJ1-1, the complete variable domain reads EADIYQTPRYLVIGTGKKITLECSQTMGHDKMYWYQQDPGMELHLIHYSYGVNSTEKGDLSSESTVSRIRTEHFPLTLESARPSHTSQYLCASSVGSVANTEAFFGQGTRLTVV.

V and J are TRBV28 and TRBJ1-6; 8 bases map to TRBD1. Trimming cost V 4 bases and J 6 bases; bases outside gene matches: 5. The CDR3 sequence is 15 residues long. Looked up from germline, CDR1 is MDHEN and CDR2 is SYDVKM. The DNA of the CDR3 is TGTGCCAGCAGTTCGGGGGACAGGATTAATTCACCCCTCCACTTT. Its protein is CASSSGDRINSPLHF.

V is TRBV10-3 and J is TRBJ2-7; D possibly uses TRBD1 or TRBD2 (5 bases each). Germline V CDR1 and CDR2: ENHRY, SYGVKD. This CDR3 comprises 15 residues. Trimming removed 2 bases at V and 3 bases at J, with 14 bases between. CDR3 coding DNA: TGTGCCATCAGTGAGGATGTGGGACGGGACTACGAGCAGTACGTC. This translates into CAISEDVGRDYEQYV.

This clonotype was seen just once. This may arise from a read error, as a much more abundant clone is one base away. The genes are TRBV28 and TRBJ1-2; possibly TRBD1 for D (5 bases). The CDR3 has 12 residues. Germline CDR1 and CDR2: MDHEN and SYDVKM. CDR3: CASSFKGYGHTF. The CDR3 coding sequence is TGTGCCAGCAGTTTTAAGGGGTATGGCCACACCTTC.

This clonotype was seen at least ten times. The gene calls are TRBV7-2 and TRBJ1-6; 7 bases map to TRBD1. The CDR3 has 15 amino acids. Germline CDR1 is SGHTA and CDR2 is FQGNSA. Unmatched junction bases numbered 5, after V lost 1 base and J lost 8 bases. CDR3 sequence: CASSLESGGYSPLHF. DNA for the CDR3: TGTGCCAGCAGCTTAGAGTCAGGGGGTTATTCACCCCTCCACTTT.

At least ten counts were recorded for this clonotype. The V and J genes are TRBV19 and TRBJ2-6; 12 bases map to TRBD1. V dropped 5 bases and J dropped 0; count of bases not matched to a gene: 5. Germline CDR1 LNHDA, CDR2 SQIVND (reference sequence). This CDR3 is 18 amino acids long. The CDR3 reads CASSLRDRGHSGANVLTF. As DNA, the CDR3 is TGTGCCAGTAGTCTCAGGGACAGGGGGCACTCTGGGGCCAACGTCCTGACTTTC.

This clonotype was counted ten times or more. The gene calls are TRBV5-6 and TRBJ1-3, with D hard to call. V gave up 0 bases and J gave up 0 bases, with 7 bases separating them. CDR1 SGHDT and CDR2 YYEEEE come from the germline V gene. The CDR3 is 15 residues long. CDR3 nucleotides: TGTGCCAGCAGCTTGGACGTATACTCTGGAAACACCATATATTTT. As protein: CASSLDVYSGNTIYF. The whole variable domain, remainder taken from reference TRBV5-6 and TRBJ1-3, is DAGVTQSPTHLIKTRGQQVTLRCSPKSGHDTVSWYQQALGQGPQFIFQYYEEEERQRGNFPDRFSGHQFPNYSSELNVNALLLGDSALYLCASSLDVYSGNTIYFGEGSWLTVV.

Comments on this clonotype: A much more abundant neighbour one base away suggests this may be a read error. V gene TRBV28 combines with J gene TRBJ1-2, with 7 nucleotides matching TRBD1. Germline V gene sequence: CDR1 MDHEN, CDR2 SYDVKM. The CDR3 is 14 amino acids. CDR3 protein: CASSPDRLNYGYAF. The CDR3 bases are TGTGCCAGCAGCCCGGACAGGTTGAACTATGGCTACGCCTTC.

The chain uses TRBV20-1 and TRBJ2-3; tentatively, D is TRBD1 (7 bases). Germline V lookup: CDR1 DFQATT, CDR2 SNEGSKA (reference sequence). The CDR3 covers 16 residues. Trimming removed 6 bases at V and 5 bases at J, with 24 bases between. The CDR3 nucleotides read TGCAGTGCCGGGCAGGGGGGCGGCGGGGAAGGAGATACGCAGTATTTT. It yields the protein CSAGQGGGGEGDTQYF.

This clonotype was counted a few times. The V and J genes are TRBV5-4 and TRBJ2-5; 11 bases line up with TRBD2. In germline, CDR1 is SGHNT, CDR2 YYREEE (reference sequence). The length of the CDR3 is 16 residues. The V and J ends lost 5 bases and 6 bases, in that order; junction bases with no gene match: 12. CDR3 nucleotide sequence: TGTGCCAGCAGTGATAGCGGGGGGGCCCTTGATAAGACCCAGTACTTC. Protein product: CASSDSGGALDKTQYF.

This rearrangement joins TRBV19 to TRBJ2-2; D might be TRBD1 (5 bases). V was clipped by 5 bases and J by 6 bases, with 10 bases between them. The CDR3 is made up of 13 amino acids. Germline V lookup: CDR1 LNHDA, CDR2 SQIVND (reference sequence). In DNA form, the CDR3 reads TGTGCCAGTAGTGCACAGGACGCCGGGGAGCTGTTTTTT. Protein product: CASSAQDAGELFF.

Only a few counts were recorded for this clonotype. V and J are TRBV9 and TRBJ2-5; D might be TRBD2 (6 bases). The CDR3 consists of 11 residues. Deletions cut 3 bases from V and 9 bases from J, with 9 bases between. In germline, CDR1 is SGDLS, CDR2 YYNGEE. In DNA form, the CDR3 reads TGTGCCAGCAGCGACGGGAGCGCCCAGTACTTC. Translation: CASSDGSAQYF.

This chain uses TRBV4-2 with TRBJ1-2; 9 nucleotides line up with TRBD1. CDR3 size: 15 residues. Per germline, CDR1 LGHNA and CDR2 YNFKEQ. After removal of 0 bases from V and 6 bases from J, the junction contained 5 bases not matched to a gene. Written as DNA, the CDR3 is TGTGCCAGCAGCCAAGACAGGACAGGGGAGGATGGCTACACCTTC. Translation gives CASSQDRTGEDGYTF.

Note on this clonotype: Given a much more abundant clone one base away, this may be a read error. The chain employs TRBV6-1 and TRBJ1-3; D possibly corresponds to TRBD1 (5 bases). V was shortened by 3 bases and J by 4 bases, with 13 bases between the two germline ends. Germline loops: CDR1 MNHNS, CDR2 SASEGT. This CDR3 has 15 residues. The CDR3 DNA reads TGTGCCAGCAGTGACGGGGCCTCGGTGGGAAACACCATATATTTT. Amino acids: CASSDGASVGNTIYF.